This TCR beta chain derives from a study of cytomegalovirus exposure and HLA in healthy donors. The study's findings and limits: The majority of CMV-associated TCR beta chains were reported as apparently HLA-restricted in a later analysis. An analysis was carried out later, and it reportedly showed fewer N-insertions in an Asian-associated ancestry cluster than the approximately 660-donor mean. Investigators reported 150 to 200 TCR beta chains as tied to cytomegalovirus. Rates of TCR association differed by HLA locus in a later analysis, with DRB1 highest and HLA-C lowest.

A multiplex PCR was run with 60 Vbeta primers and 13 Jbeta primers. The table came from immunoSEQ multiplex PCR; TCRdb's copy has only in-frame clones and leaves some out. The sample lists about 120,000 clones; more than 80% were seen once. This clone was observed a handful of times. As yet, its antigen is unknown. This CDR3 comprises 12 residues. Germline-derived CDR1 and CDR2 are SNHLY and FYNNEI. The V end was cut by 3 bases, the J end by 7 bases, with 7 bases between. The receptor's source is a male donor in good health and CMV-seronegative. Specimen: PBMCs. The chain has TRBV2 and TRBJ1-5; D might be TRBD1 (6 bases). CDR3 amino acids: CASSDRGQPQHF. CDR3 coding DNA: TGTGCCAGCAGTGATAGGGGGCAGCCCCAGCATTTT. The whole variable domain, remainder taken from reference TRBV2 and TRBJ1-5, is EPEVTQTPSHQVTQMGQEVILRCVPISNHLYFYWYRQILGQKVEFLVSFYNNEISEKSEIFDDQFSVERPDGSNFTLKIRSTKLEDSAMYFCASSDRGQPQHFGDGTRLSIL.